This T cell receptor beta chain was found in a study of blood T cell repertoires in COVID-19. The V segment lost 4 bases and the J segment 6 bases; nucleotides outside the gene matches: 7. CDR1 is SQVTM, CDR2 ANQGSEA, per germline. The CDR3 consists of 13 residues. Repertoires were generated with immunoSEQ multiplex PCR, while TCRdb's copy carries only in-frame clones and drops some. This sample carries around 240,000 clones, approximately 83% of them seen once, and the ten largest clones take 6% to 9.5%. The receptor was isolated from a woman in her fifties or sixties with acute or convalescent COVID-19. The sample was peripheral blood. The rearrangement joins TRBV29-1 to TRBJ1-1; 8 nucleotides match TRBD1. The CDR3 DNA reads as TGCAGCGTTGCCCCCATGGACAGGGCTGAAGCTTTCTTT. Its protein is CSVAPMDRAEAFF.